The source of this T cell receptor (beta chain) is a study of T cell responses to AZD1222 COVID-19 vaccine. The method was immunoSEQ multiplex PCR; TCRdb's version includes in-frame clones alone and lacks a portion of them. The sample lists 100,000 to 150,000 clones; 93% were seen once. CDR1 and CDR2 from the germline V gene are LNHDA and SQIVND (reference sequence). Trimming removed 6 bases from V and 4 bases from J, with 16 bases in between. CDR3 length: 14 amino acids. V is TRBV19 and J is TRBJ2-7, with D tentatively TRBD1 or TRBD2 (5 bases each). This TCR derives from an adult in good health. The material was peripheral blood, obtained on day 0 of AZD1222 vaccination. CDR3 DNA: TGTGCCAGTAGCCCTGGGGGAATTGATTACGAGCAGTACTTC. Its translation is CASSPGGIDYEQYF. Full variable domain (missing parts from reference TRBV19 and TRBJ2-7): DGGITQSPKYLFRKEGQNVTLSCEQNLNHDAMYWYRQDPGQGLRLIYYSQIVNDFQKGDIAEGYSVSREKKESFPLTVTSAQKNPTAFYLCASSPGGIDYEQYFGPGTRLTVT.